What follows are 30 T cell receptor beta chains derived from one specimen sequenced in a study of beta chain features in type 1 diabetes. The antigens these receptors bind are not known. The sequenced template was cDNA made from the entire isolated RNA. Measured with immunoSEQ multiplex PCR; TCRdb has only the in-frame clones, and not every one. The table has hundreds of thousands of clones, more than 13% seen once. Study-wide findings and caveats: Patients with Type 1 diabetes showed moderately but significantly shorter TCRB CDR3s in all four CD4+ subsets.

Specimen: naive CD4+ T cells from blood. The receptor set was obtained from a man aged 18-30 years with type 1 diabetes.

The chain couples TRBV4-1 to TRBJ1-2; D is undetermined. CDR3 length equals 15 residues. Germline-derived CDR1 and CDR2 are MGHRA and YSYEKL. V shed 2 bases and J shed 4 bases, with 14 bases lying between them. For the CDR3, the DNA is TGCGCCAGCAGCCAATTCGCCATGCCACTCTATGGCTACACCTTC. It is translated as CASSQFAMPLYGYTF.

The rearrangement uses TRBV5-4 and TRBJ2-5, with a tentative D call TRBD2 (7 bases). CDR1 is SGHNT, CDR2 YYREEE, per germline (reference sequence). Trimming pared 1 base from V and 5 bases from J, leaving 12 bases between. The CDR3 consists of 14 residues. The CDR3 loop reads CASSLQGRGETQYF. DNA of the CDR3: TGTGCCAGCAGCTTGCAGGGGCGGGGGGAGACCCAGTACTTC.

Only a few counts were recorded for this clone. The CDR3 loop is CASSLILTGVGETQYF. The CDR3, as DNA: TGTGCCAGCAGCTTAATCTTGACAGGGGTTGGGGAGACCCAGTACTTC. The chain combines TRBV7-6 with TRBJ2-5; 8 bases agree with TRBD1. CDR3 length: 16 residues. The V segment lost 2 bases and the J segment 5 bases; nucleotides outside the gene matches: 10. CDR1 is SGHVS, CDR2 FNYEAQ, per germline.

In its sample, this clone was seen a few times. The chain combines TRBV28 with TRBJ1-1; D call uncertain. The CDR3 is made up of 14 amino acids. CDR1 and CDR2 (germline): MDHEN, SYDVKM. The V and J ends lost 7 bases and 5 bases respectively, with 17 bases between them. Here the CDR3 reads CASTTGRIRTEAFF. The CDR3 coding sequence is TGTGCCAGCACCACTGGGAGGATTCGTACTGAAGCTTTCTTT.

This clone was seen a handful of times. J is TRBJ2-1 and V is TRBV5-1, with unresolved D. The V and J ends lost 1 base and 5 bases respectively, with 10 bases between them. The CDR3 is 14 amino acids. Per germline, CDR1 SGHRS and CDR2 YFSETQ. The CDR3 spells CASSLQPPDNEQFF. The CDR3 nucleotides read TGCGCCAGCAGCTTGCAGCCTCCGGACAATGAGCAGTTCTTC. The variable domain in full, completed from reference TRBV5-1 and TRBJ2-1, reads KAGVTQTPRYLIKTRGQQVTLSCSPISGHRSVSWYQQTPGQGLQFLFEYFSETQRNKGNFPGRFSGRQFSNSRSEMNVSTLELGDSALYLCASSLQPPDNEQFFGPGTRLTVL.

There are a few counts of this clone. The junction departs from germline at one end; a sequencing error may be responsible. The chain employs TRBV7-9 and TRBJ2-3, with 8 bases identical to TRBD2. This CDR3 has 13 amino acids. Germline loops: CDR1 SEHNR, CDR2 FQNEAQ (reference sequence). The CDR3 loop reads CASSVAGTDTQYF. In DNA form, the CDR3 reads TGTGCCAGCAGCGTAGCGGGGACAGATACGCAGTATTTT.

CDR3 region: CASSLDRETDTQYF. CDR3 nucleotide sequence: TGTGCCAGCAGTTTGGACAGGGAGACAGATACGCAGTATTTT. V gene TRBV28 combines with J gene TRBJ2-3, with 8 positions matching TRBD1. This CDR3 region has 14 residues. The J segment lost 3 bases and the V segment lost 3 bases, leaving 2 bases of the junction unmatched. Germline V gene data show CDR1 as MDHEN and CDR2 as SYDVKM.

The table lists this clone with a few counts. This chain connects TRBV29-1 to TRBJ1-2; the match to TRBD1 covers 10 bases. CDR3 length: 12 residues. Germline CDR1 and CDR2: SQVTM and ANQGSEA. V lost 7 bases and J lost 7; bases outside the gene matches: 6. The CDR3 protein is CSASGTGVGYTF. The DNA for the CDR3 is TGCAGCGCCAGTGGGACAGGGGTTGGCTACACCTTC.

This rearrangement joins TRBV30 to TRBJ1-5; D ambiguous. With 0 bases removed from V and 0 bases from J, the gap between germline ends came to 12 bases. The CDR3 runs to 16 residues. From germline, CDR1 is GTSNPN and CDR2 SVGIG (reference sequence). The CDR3 coding sequence is TGTGCCTGGAGTGTAAAGAGTGGGGTTAGCAATCAGCCCCAGCATTTT. This codes for CAWSVKSGVSNQPQHF.

There are a few counts of this clone. This chain joins TRBV5-4 and TRBJ2-5; TRBD2 is a possible D gene (5 bases). This CDR3 is 13 amino acids long. V was clipped by 1 base and J by 2 bases, with 6 bases between them. The germline CDR1 and CDR2 sequences are SGHNT and YYREEE (reference sequence). DNA for the CDR3: TGTGCCAGCAGCTTGACTAGTCAAGAGACCCAGTACTTC. Translated, it gives CASSLTSQETQYF. Full variable domain (outside the CDR3, taken from reference TRBV5-4 and TRBJ2-5): ETGVTQSPTHLIKTRGQQVTLRCSSQSGHNTVSWYQQALGQGPQFIFQYYREEENGRGNFPPRFSGLQFPNYSSELNVNALELDDSALYLCASSLTSQETQYFGPGTRLLVL.

The CDR3 bases are TGCAGTGCTAGGGAGGAGTATGAAGCTTTCTTT. It codes for CSAREEYEAFF. The V and J genes are TRBV20-1 and TRBJ1-1, with D unresolved. V was shortened by 3 bases and J by 7 bases, with 9 bases between the two germline ends. Germline loops: CDR1 DFQATT, CDR2 SNEGSKA (reference sequence). The CDR3 consists of 11 residues.

This sequence joins TRBV14 and TRBJ1-2; D not certain. This CDR3 is 14 amino acids long. Germline CDR1 is SGHDN and CDR2 is FVKESK. The ends were cut back, 4 bases at V and 1 base at J, with 10 bases in the middle. This CDR3 reads CASSRSGDNYGYTF. The DNA of the CDR3 is TGTGCCAGCAGCCGAAGCGGGGATAACTATGGCTACACCTTC.

This clone has a handful of counts. The rearrangement uses TRBV9 and TRBJ2-7, with TRBD1 matching over 9 bases. The CDR3 covers 16 residues. Germline assignment: CDR1 SGDLS and CDR2 YYNGEE. With 4 bases clipped from V and 2 bases from J, the junction kept 10 bases outside the gene matches. This CDR3 is CASSSISGTGPYEQYF. CDR3 DNA sequence: TGTGCCAGCAGCTCTATCTCCGGGACAGGGCCCTACGAGCAGTACTTC.

This chain joins TRBV7-9 and TRBJ2-1; TRBD2 agrees at 13 bases. J gave up 9 bases and V 3 bases, and 8 bases lay outside the gene matches. Germline CDR1 SEHNR, CDR2 FQNEAQ (reference sequence). The CDR3 extends over 16 amino acids. CDR3 residues: CASSFTRLAGGGEQFF. CDR3 sequence (DNA): TGTGCCAGCAGCTTTACTCGACTAGCGGGAGGAGGTGAGCAGTTCTTC.

In its sample, this clone was seen a few times. The chain has TRBV9 and TRBJ1-4, with 10 positions matching TRBD1. Germline trimming cut 5 bases from V and 5 bases from J; bases unmatched to any gene: 9. CDR3 length: 16 residues. Per the germline V gene, CDR1 is SGDLS and CDR2 is YYNGEE. The DNA for the CDR3 is TGTGCCAGCAGTGAAAATCCGGGACAGGGGAATGAAAAACTGTTTTTT. As protein: CASSENPGQGNEKLFF.

This clone was seen more than once but under ten times. CDR3 nucleotides: TGTGCCAGCAGGGAACAGGGGAACTATGGCTACACCTTC. Translation: CASREQGNYGYTF. The chain uses TRBV2 and TRBJ1-2; 7 bases agree with TRBD1. J lost 2 bases, V lost 6 bases, and 3 bases had no gene match. Germline CDR1 reads SNHLY; CDR2 reads FYNNEI. The CDR3 runs 13 residues. The full variable domain, its missing parts supplied by reference TRBV2 and TRBJ1-2, is EPEVTQTPSHQVTQMGQEVILRCVPISNHLYFYWYRQILGQKVEFLVSFYNNEISEKSEIFDDQFSVERPDGSNFTLKIRSTKLEDSAMYFCASREQGNYGYTFGSGTRLTVV.

This clone has more than one count but fewer than ten. V and J are TRBV5-1 and TRBJ2-1, with TRBD2 identical over 13 bases. The CDR3 runs to 16 residues. V trimming: 5 bases; J trimming: 7 bases; junction bases outside the gene matches: 9. From germline, CDR1 is SGHRS and CDR2 YFSETQ. Here the CDR3 reads CASRPGTSGKGNEQFF. For the CDR3, the DNA is TGCGCCAGCAGGCCCGGGACTAGCGGGAAGGGGAATGAGCAGTTCTTC.

This clone was counted between two and nine times. This chain links TRBV6-5 with TRBJ2-7, with TRBD1 identical over 9 bases. Germline V gene data show CDR1 as MNHEY and CDR2 as SVGAGI. V shed 4 bases, J shed 2 bases, and the junction held 6 bases outside the gene matches. This CDR3 is built from 15 residues. In DNA, the CDR3 is TGTGCCAGCAGTTTCAGACAGGGGGTCCCCTACGAGCAGTACTTC. Translation: CASSFRQGVPYEQYF.

This clone was seen more than once but under ten times. The V and J genes are TRBV10-3 and TRBJ1-2, with 7 bases lining up with TRBD1. The CDR3 consists of 13 residues. The V segment lost 4 bases and the J segment 3 bases; nucleotides outside the gene matches: 2. Looked up from germline, CDR1 is ENHRY and CDR2 is SYGVKD. The chain's CDR3 is CAISGGQDYGYTF. CDR3 nucleotides: TGTGCCATCAGTGGTGGACAGGACTATGGCTACACCTTC.

This clone has a handful of counts. The J gene is TRBJ2-5, the V gene TRBV7-2, with 10 nucleotides matching TRBD2. Germline V CDR1 and CDR2: SGHTA, FQGNSA. The CDR3 is made up of 16 amino acids. Trimming took 3 bases from V and 2 from J; bases not matched to a gene: 6. The CDR3 DNA sequence: TGTGCCAGCAGCTTCTCTAGCGGGGGCTATCAAGAGACCCAGTACTTC. Its translation: CASSFSSGGYQETQYF.

This clone appeared a few times. This chain connects TRBV6-6 to TRBJ2-3; no firm D call. V was trimmed by 6 bases and J by 5 bases, leaving 12 bases between them. The CDR3 spans 13 residues. CDR1 and CDR2 (germline): MNHNY, SVGAGI (reference sequence). CDR3 nucleotide sequence: TGTGCCAGCAGGGAGAGACTGAGAGATACGCAGTATTTT. Translating gives CASRERLRDTQYF.

This chain links TRBV5-1 with TRBJ2-6; D is unclear. This CDR3 spans 13 amino acids. The germline CDR1 and CDR2 sequences are SGHRS and YFSETQ. Trimming shortened V by 5 bases and J by 1 base, and 4 bases separated the two germline ends. The CDR3 spells CASRASGANVLTF. In DNA, the CDR3 is TGCGCCAGCAGGGCTTCTGGGGCCAACGTCCTGACTTTC.

This clone was detected a few times. The genes are TRBV5-1 and TRBJ2-7, with 7 positions matching TRBD1. In germline, CDR1 is SGHRS, CDR2 YFSETQ. The CDR3 has 16 amino acids. The V gene end was trimmed by 0 bases and the J gene end by 2 bases; junction bases not matched to a gene: 8. The CDR3, as DNA: TGCGCCAGCAGCTTGGCCCCTGGGCAGGGGGCCTACGAGCAGTACTTC. Amino acid sequence: CASSLAPGQGAYEQYF.

The chain has TRBV18 and TRBJ2-3, with D uncertain. The CDR3 has 17 residues. V was trimmed by 4 bases and J by 0 bases, leaving 17 bases between them. From germline, CDR1 is KGHSH and CDR2 LQKENI. DNA of the CDR3: TGTGCCAGCTCACTTCAAGCAGTTCAAACTAGCACAGATACGCAGTATTTT. It specifies CASSLQAVQTSTDTQYF. Drawing the rest from reference TRBV18 and TRBJ2-3, the complete variable domain is NAGVMQNPRHLVRRRGQEARLRCSPMKGHSHVYWYRQLPEEGLKFMVYLQKENIIDESGMPKERFSAEFPKEGPSILRIQQVVRGDSAAYFCASSLQAVQTSTDTQYFGPGTRLTVL.

This chain links TRBV28 with TRBJ1-2, with no clear D. Germline lookup yields CDR1 MDHEN and CDR2 SYDVKM. The CDR3 runs to 14 residues. The V end lost 7 bases, the J end lost 4 bases, and 16 bases lay between the germline ends. CDR3 loop: CASNPAGSLYGYTF. The CDR3 DNA reads TGTGCCAGCAACCCGGCGGGGAGCCTCTATGGCTACACCTTC.

This clone has more than one count but fewer than ten. This chain connects TRBV6-5 to TRBJ1-4; D possibly corresponds to TRBD1 (5 bases). CDR1 MNHEY and CDR2 SVGAGI come from the germline V gene. This CDR3 region has 16 residues. The V end was cut by 0 bases, the J end by 6 bases, with 14 bases between. CDR3 protein: CASSYSRGAGDEKLFF. The CDR3 bases are TGTGCCAGCAGTTACTCGCGGGGCGCAGGAGATGAAAAACTGTTTTTT.

CDR3: CASSRRQSSTDTQYF. The CDR3 nucleotides read TGCGCCAGCAGCCGTCGTCAGAGTAGCACAGATACGCAGTATTTT. The gene calls are TRBV4-3 and TRBJ2-3; D is undetermined. CDR1 LGHNA and CDR2 YSLEER come from the germline V gene. V was shortened by 4 bases and J by 0 bases, with 11 bases between the two germline ends. This CDR3 is built from 15 residues.

This chain links TRBV29-1 with TRBJ2-1, with 8 bases that match TRBD2. The CDR3 covers 18 residues. CDR1 is SQVTM, CDR2 ANQGSEA, per germline. V was pared by 4 bases and J by 6 bases, with 20 bases of the junction left unmatched. For the CDR3, the DNA is TGCAGCGTTGTCCCCCAACTCGGGGGAGCGGGAGCGGGCAATGAGCAGTTCTTC. It translates to CSVVPQLGGAGAGNEQFF.

The rearrangement links TRBV19 to TRBJ2-5; the D is unclear. The CDR3 consists of 13 residues. The ends were cut back, 5 bases at V and 5 bases at J, with 12 bases in the middle. Germline V gene data show CDR1 as LNHDA and CDR2 as SQIVND (reference sequence). As DNA, the CDR3 is TGTGCCAGTAGTGGGCTAGTACGGGAGACCCAGTACTTC. It translates to CASSGLVRETQYF.

The V call is TRBV4-2, the J call TRBJ2-3; 7 bases map to TRBD2. Trimming took 4 bases from V and 6 from J; bases not matched to a gene: 10. CDR3 length equals 15 residues. Germline CDR1 and CDR2: LGHNA and YNFKEQ. CDR3 protein: CASSLQRGPTDTQYF. The CDR3 nucleotides read TGTGCCAGCAGCCTCCAGCGGGGTCCGACCGATACGCAGTATTTT.